Listed below are T cell receptor beta chains from one sample, sequenced in a study of blood T cell repertoires in COVID-19. Data came from immunoSEQ multiplex PCR; TCRdb stores just in-frame clones and leaves some out. Among approximately 140,000 clones listed, about four fifths were seen once. The source material was peripheral blood. Receptor source: a man aged 40-50 years with active or convalescent COVID-19. Both conserved end residues are part of each CDR3.

cdr3_aa: CASSIFREGGETQYF; cdr3_length: 15; v_call: TRBV19; j_call: TRBJ2-5
cdr3_aa: CASSPINTGELFF; cdr3_length: 13; v_call: TRBV9; j_call: TRBJ2-2
cdr3_aa: CASSPGGSSYNEQFF; cdr3_length: 15; v_call: TRBV9; j_call: TRBJ2-1
cdr3_aa: CASSEERAEQYF; cdr3_length: 12; v_call: TRBV2; j_call: TRBJ2-7
cdr3_aa: CASSEAAYEQYF; cdr3_length: 12; v_call: TRBV2; j_call: TRBJ2-7
cdr3_aa: CASSPKGSGQGANEKLFF; cdr3_length: 18; v_call: TRBV18; j_call: TRBJ1-4
cdr3_aa: CASSINTGQGGYGYTF; cdr3_length: 16; v_call: TRBV19; j_call: TRBJ1-2
cdr3_aa: CASSRTSGGADRVTDTQYF; cdr3_length: 19; v_call: TRBV3-1/TRBV3-2; j_call: TRBJ2-3
cdr3_aa: CASSYDRNYGYTF; cdr3_length: 13; v_call: TRBV5-1; j_call: TRBJ1-2
cdr3_aa: CASSQDGTYGYTF; cdr3_length: 13; v_call: TRBV14; j_call: TRBJ1-2
cdr3_aa: CASSQEGRQGEVGGYTF; cdr3_length: 17; v_call: TRBV4-3; j_call: TRBJ1-2
cdr3_aa: CASSYPGEGTDTQYF; cdr3_length: 15; v_call: TRBV5-6; j_call: TRBJ2-3
cdr3_aa: CASSSRGGETYEQYF; cdr3_length: 15; v_call: TRBV5-1; j_call: TRBJ2-7
cdr3_aa: CASSEALVSSEKLFF; cdr3_length: 15; v_call: TRBV6-1; j_call: TRBJ1-4
cdr3_aa: CASSIAQGTRQPQHF; cdr3_length: 15; v_call: TRBV19; j_call: TRBJ1-5
cdr3_aa: CASSLPGHQGDSPLHF; cdr3_length: 16; v_call: TRBV13; j_call: TRBJ1-6
cdr3_aa: CASSFISGGNTEAFF; cdr3_length: 15; v_call: TRBV28; j_call: TRBJ1-1
cdr3_aa: CASSSLSGGASSEQYF; cdr3_length: 16; v_call: TRBV7-9; j_call: TRBJ2-7
cdr3_aa: CASSDQGQGWTGELFF; cdr3_length: 16; v_call: TRBV5-6; j_call: TRBJ2-2
cdr3_aa: CASSSGQGKTDTQYF; cdr3_length: 15; v_call: TRBV5-1; j_call: TRBJ2-3
cdr3_aa: CASSSGTGGYNEQFF; cdr3_length: 15; v_call: TRBV5-1; j_call: TRBJ2-1
cdr3_aa: CASSLQGARGQPQHF; cdr3_length: 15; v_call: TRBV7-2; j_call: TRBJ1-5
cdr3_aa: CASSLSPRAGGYEQYF; cdr3_length: 16; v_call: TRBV7-2; j_call: TRBJ2-7
cdr3_aa: CASSRTQDRVSEAFF; cdr3_length: 15; v_call: TRBV6-5; j_call: TRBJ1-1
cdr3_aa: CASSQLAGTGKDEKLFF; cdr3_length: 17; v_call: TRBV5-5; j_call: TRBJ1-4
cdr3_aa: CASSRRQGNTGELFF; cdr3_length: 15; v_call: TRBV7-2; j_call: TRBJ2-2
cdr3_aa: CASSETGGSGGELFF; cdr3_length: 15; v_call: TRBV5-1; j_call: TRBJ2-2
cdr3_aa: CASSYKRGSAATNEKLFF; cdr3_length: 18; v_call: TRBV14; j_call: TRBJ1-4
cdr3_aa: CASSQGGLQGDYGYTF; cdr3_length: 16; v_call: TRBV4-1; j_call: TRBJ1-2
cdr3_aa: CAISENRGQRDTQYF; cdr3_length: 15; v_call: TRBV10-3; j_call: TRBJ2-3
cdr3_aa: CASSGEPRTGQTTNEKLFF; cdr3_length: 19; v_call: TRBV4-1; j_call: TRBJ1-4
cdr3_aa: CASSASQRRVGDTGELFF; cdr3_length: 18; v_call: TRBV21-1; j_call: TRBJ2-2
cdr3_aa: CASSVAGTSGVYEQYF; cdr3_length: 16; v_call: TRBV9; j_call: TRBJ2-7
cdr3_aa: CATSRAPGQGGDQPQHF; cdr3_length: 17; v_call: TRBV15; j_call: TRBJ1-5
cdr3_aa: CASRRLAGEGKQYF; cdr3_length: 14; v_call: TRBV6-5; j_call: TRBJ2-7
cdr3_aa: CASSVGVREGPSGANVLTF; cdr3_length: 19; v_call: TRBV9; j_call: TRBJ2-6
cdr3_aa: CASTPVPQDNSPLHF; cdr3_length: 15; v_call: TRBV5-5; j_call: TRBJ1-6